This TCR beta chain was captured by sequencing in a study of blood T cell repertoires in COVID-19. Assay used: immunoSEQ multiplex PCR; TCRdb lists only in-frame clones, some missing. This repertoire shows about 320,000 clones, around 90% found once; its top ten account for 2.6%. Two consecutive negative NP/OP PCR tests, clearance, or resolved symptoms defined Cohort 3 recovery. CDR3 size: 15 residues. Germline trimming cut 5 bases from V and 4 bases from J; bases unmatched to any gene: 10. CDR1 and CDR2 from the germline V gene are SGHAT and FQNNGV. The sequence derives from a man aged 60 to 75 who had recovered from COVID-19. The source material was PBMCs or T cells enriched from blood (not recorded which). The chain uses TRBV11-2 and TRBJ2-7; TRBD1 aligns across 8 bases. The CDR3 region is CASSSAGGAGYEQYF. The CDR3 DNA sequence: TGTGCCAGCAGCAGCGCAGGGGGCGCAGGATACGAGCAGTACTTC.